This T cell receptor beta chain was captured by sequencing in a study of T-cell memory formation after mild COVID-19. Employing constant-segment primers, 5'RACE generated TCR alpha and TCR beta cDNA libraries bearing sample barcodes and UMIs. TCRdb ran MiXCR on the 5' RACE reads and lists one entry per CDR3 protein. The sample lists about 200,000 distinct CDR3 sequences, 15% to 20% seen once, with around 2% in the top ten. The CDR3 length is 14 residues. Trimming pared 4 bases from V and 7 bases from J, leaving 16 bases between. CDR1 and CDR2 (germline): MNHEY, SVGAGI. This sequence was found in an adult woman who had mild COVID-19 (a few samples of this study predate the infection). Cell type and time point are not known. The V call is TRBV6-5, the J call TRBJ1-2; perhaps TRBD1 as D (5 bases). The sequenced material came from PBMCs or a T cell subset sorted from them (not recorded which). The CDR3 is CASSLGGRQGGYTF. For the CDR3, the DNA is TGTGCCAGCAGTTTAGGCGGGAGGCAGGGTGGCTACACCTTC.